This TCR beta chain was recovered during a study of Ad26.COV2.S vaccination and SARS-CoV-2 variants. The wider study: Into the muscle, Ad26.COV2.S was dosed once or twice, 56 days apart.

This sample's treatment: roughly 20 received Ad26.COV2.S at low or high dose, single or two shots; about five received placebo; per-sample allocation not given. Samples were taken on day 63 after the first vaccine or placebo injection. Boston supplied an adult donor aged 18-55 years. Built on an Ad26 vector, the vaccine expressed Wuhan-strain SARS-CoV-2 spike. About this clone: Its antigen is still unknown.

The assay was immunoSEQ multiplex PCR, and TCRdb's table has in-frame clones only and misses some. The table lists fewer than 400,000 clones, around 90% of them singletons. Study outcomes and limitations: Total T cell responses were possibly underestimated by TCR breadth and depth analyses.

Sample: peripheral blood, taken in a trial of Ad26.COV2.S vaccine versus placebo. This clonotype originated in a person between 18 and 65 years old who received the Ad26.COV2.S COVID-19 vaccine or a placebo.

The CDR3: CASSLEMGPSREQFF. CDR3 nucleotide sequence: TGTGCCAGCAGCTTAGAGATGGGGCCGTCTAGGGAGCAGTTCTTC. The rearrangement uses TRBV11-1 and TRBJ2-1, with D possibly being TRBD1 (5 bases). V was pared by 1 base and J by 10 bases, with 17 bases between. Germline lookup yields CDR1 SGHAT and CDR2 FQDESV (reference sequence). The CDR3 consists of 15 residues.